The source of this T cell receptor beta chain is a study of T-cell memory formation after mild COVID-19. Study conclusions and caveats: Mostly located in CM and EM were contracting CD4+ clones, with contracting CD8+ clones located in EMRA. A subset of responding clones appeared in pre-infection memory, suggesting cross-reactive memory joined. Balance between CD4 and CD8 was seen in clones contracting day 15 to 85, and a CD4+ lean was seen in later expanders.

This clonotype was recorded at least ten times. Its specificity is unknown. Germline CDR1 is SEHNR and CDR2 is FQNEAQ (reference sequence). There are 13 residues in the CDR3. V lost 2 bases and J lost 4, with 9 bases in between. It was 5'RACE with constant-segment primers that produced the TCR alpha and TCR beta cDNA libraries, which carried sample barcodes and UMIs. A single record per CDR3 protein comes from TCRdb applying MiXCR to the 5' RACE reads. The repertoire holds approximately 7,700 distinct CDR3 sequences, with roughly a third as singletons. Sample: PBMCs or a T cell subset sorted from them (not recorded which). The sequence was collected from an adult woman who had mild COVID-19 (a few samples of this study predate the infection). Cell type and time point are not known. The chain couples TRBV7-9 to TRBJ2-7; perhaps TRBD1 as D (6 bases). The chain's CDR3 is CASSLTGRYEQYF. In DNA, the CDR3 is TGTGCCAGCAGCTTAACAGGGCGGTACGAGCAGTACTTC.